This T cell receptor (beta chain) derives from a study of blood T cell repertoires in COVID-19. Overall study: The analysed material was cDNA or gDNA that came from T cells, B-cell-depleted T cells, or PBMCs.

The germline gives CDR1 SGDLS, CDR2 YYNGEE. V was clipped by 3 bases and J by 3 bases; unmatched bases: 3. The length of the CDR3 is 14 residues. Profiled with immunoSEQ multiplex PCR; TCRdb holds only in-frame clones, not every one. The sample has 150,000 to 200,000 clones; roughly 80% are singletons. This receptor was taken from a man aged 35 to 55 who had recovered from COVID-19. J is TRBJ2-1 and V is TRBV9; the match to TRBD1 covers 7 bases. The sequenced sample was PBMCs or T cells enriched from blood (not recorded which). CDR3 DNA sequence: TGTGCCAGCAGCGATAGGACAGGCTACAATGAGCAGTTCTTC. This codes for CASSDRTGYNEQFF.